The source of this TCR beta chain is a study of blood T cell repertoires in COVID-19. Study overall: T cells, B-cell-depleted T cells, or PBMCs supplied cDNA or gDNA.

CDR1 and CDR2 from the germline V gene are SGHRS and YFSETQ. The CDR3 has 14 residues. V was trimmed by 0 bases and J by 3 bases, leaving 10 bases between them. How the authors handled the data: Reference gene primer amplification gave estimated nucleated cell counts. Repertoires were generated with immunoSEQ multiplex PCR, while TCRdb's copy carries only in-frame clones and drops some. V and J calls and clone size are those listed in that table; D and trimming were worked out from the DNA. The data show about 220,000 clones, approximately 81% seen once. Sequencing was done on a sample of peripheral blood. J is TRBJ2-7 and V is TRBV5-1; tentatively, D is TRBD1 (5 bases). This TCR came from a man aged 30-40 years with active or convalescent COVID-19. The CDR3 sequence: CASSLGQGFYEQYF. CDR3 DNA: TGCGCCAGCAGCTTGGGGCAGGGATTCTACGAGCAGTACTTC.